This T cell receptor (beta chain) comes out of a study of cytomegalovirus exposure and HLA in healthy donors. Study background: HLA-typed donors were the source of roughly 80 million unique TCRs held in an early data release.

This clone appeared a single time. 60 Vbeta and 13 Jbeta primers were used in PCR. Profiled with immunoSEQ multiplex PCR; TCRdb holds only in-frame clones, not every one. The sample consists of 150,000 or so clones, around 75% of them appearing once. Trimming removed 6 bases at V and 4 bases at J, with 12 bases between. The CDR3 is made up of 13 amino acids. CDR1 is LNHDA and CDR2 is SQIVND in the germline V gene (reference sequence). V is TRBV19 and J is TRBJ2-5, with D unclear. This receptor was identified in a male donor in good health and CMV-seronegative. The sequenced sample was PBMCs. The CDR3, as DNA: TGTGCCAGTAGCCCGCGAGCAGGAGAGACCCAGTACTTC. This encodes CASSPRAGETQYF.